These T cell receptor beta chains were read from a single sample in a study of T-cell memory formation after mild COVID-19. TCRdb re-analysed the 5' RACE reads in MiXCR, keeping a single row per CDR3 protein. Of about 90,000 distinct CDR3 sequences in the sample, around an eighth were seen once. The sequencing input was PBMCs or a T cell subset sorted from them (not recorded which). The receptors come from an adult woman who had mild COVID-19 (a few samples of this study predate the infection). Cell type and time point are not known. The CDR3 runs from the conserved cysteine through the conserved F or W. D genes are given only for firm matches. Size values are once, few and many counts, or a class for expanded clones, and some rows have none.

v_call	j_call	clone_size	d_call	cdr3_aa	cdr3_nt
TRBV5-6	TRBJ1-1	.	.	CASSWGGNTEAFF	TGTGCCAGCAGCTGGGGGGGTAACACTGAAGCTTTCTTT
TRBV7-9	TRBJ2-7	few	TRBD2	CASSSFGGSSYEQYF	TGTGCCAGCAGCTCATTCGGGGGGAGCTCCTACGAGCAGTACTTC
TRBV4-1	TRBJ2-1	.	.	CASSQDFPVSYNEQFF	TGCGCCAGCAGCCAAGATTTCCCCGTCTCCTACAATGAGCAGTTCTTC
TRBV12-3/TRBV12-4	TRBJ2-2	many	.	CASSWGAGELFF	TGTGCCAGCAGTTGGGGCGCCGGGGAGCTGTTTTTT
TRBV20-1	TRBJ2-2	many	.	CSATNAGELFF	TGCAGTGCCACGAACGCCGGGGAGCTGTTTTTT
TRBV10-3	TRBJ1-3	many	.	CAISDFGGSDGNTIYF	TGTGCCATCAGTGATTTCGGGGGGTCGGATGGAAACACCATATATTTT
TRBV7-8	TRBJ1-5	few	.	CASSLVEVSANQPQHF	TGTGCCAGCAGCTTAGTGGAGGTCAGCGCAAATCAGCCCCAGCATTTT
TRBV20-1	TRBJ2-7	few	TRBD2	CSARTSRTYEQYF	TGCAGTGCTAGGACTAGCCGAACCTACGAGCAGTACTTC
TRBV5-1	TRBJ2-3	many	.	CASSFGTDTDTQYF	TGCGCCAGCAGCTTCGGGACTGATACAGATACGCAGTATTTT
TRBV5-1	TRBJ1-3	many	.	CASSPDSTSGNTIYF	TGCGCCAGCAGCCCGGACAGCACATCTGGAAACACCATATATTTT
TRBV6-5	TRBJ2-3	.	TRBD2	CASSYYPLAGGGTDTQYF	TGTGCCAGCAGTTACTACCCGCTAGCGGGGGGTGGGACAGATACGCAGTATTTT
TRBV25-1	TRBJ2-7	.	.	CASRRDAYEQYF	TGTGCCAGCAGGCGGGACGCCTACGAGCAGTACTTC
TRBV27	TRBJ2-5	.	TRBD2	CATAEGGRAEETQYF	TGTGCCACCGCAGAGGGCGGGAGGGCAGAAGAGACCCAGTACTTC
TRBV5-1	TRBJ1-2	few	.	CASSLSQGINYGYTF	TGCGCCAGCAGCTTGTCGCAGGGGATTAACTATGGCTACACCTTC
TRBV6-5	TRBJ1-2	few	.	CASSPLANYGYTF	TGTGCCAGCAGTCCCTTAGCTAACTATGGCTACACCTTC
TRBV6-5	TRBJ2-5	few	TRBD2	CASSLGTSFFETQYF	TGTGCCAGCAGTTTGGGGACTAGTTTTTTTGAGACCCAGTACTTC
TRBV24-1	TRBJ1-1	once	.	CATSDLRGTEAFF	TGTGCCACCAGTGATTTACGGGGGACTGAAGCTTTCTTT
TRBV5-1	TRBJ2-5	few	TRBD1	CASSLDWDREYQETQYF	TGCGCCAGCAGCTTGGACTGGGACAGGGAATACCAAGAGACCCAGTACTTC
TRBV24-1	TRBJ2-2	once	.	CATSVRAGELFF	TGTGCCACCAGTGTCCGGGCCGGGGAGCTGTTTTTT
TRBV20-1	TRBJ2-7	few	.	CSARAPEGSLNEQYF	TGCAGTGCTAGAGCTCCGGAGGGGTCCCTCAACGAGCAGTACTTC
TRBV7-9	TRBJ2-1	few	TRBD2	CASSSLAGGTYNEQFF	TGTGCCAGCAGCTCCCTAGCGGGGGGAACCTACAATGAGCAGTTCTTC
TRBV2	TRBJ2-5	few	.	CASSEISGLETQYF	TGTGCCAGCAGTGAAATTTCAGGGTTAGAGACCCAGTACTTC
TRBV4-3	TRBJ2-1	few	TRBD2	CASSQELAGLSSYNEQFF	TGCGCCAGCAGCCAAGAACTAGCGGGGCTTAGCTCCTACAATGAGCAGTTCTTC
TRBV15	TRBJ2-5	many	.	CATSRDQGPQETQYF	TGTGCCACCAGCAGAGATCAGGGACCGCAAGAGACCCAGTACTTC
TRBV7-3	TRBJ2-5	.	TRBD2	CASSPLAGVGETQYF	TGTGCCAGCAGCCCACTAGCGGGAGTAGGTGAGACCCAGTACTTC
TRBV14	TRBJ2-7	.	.	CASSPLGESYEQYF	TGTGCCAGCAGCCCCTTGGGGGAGTCCTACGAGCAGTACTTC
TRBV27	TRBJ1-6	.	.	CASSLRWGPYNSPLHF	TGTGCCAGCAGCCTGCGATGGGGCCCCTATAATTCACCCCTCCACTTT
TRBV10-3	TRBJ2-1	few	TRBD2	CAISEPASGEGNEQFF	TGTGCCATCAGTGAACCGGCTAGCGGCGAAGGTAATGAGCAGTTCTTC
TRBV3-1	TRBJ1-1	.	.	CASSPRGAEAFF	TGTGCCAGCAGCCCCAGGGGTGCTGAAGCTTTCTTT
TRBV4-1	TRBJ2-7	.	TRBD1	CASSQGTGGPSYEQYF	TGCGCCAGCAGCCAAGGGACAGGGGGACCCTCCTACGAGCAGTACTTC
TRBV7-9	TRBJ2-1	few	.	CASSLDRVVYNEQFF	TGTGCCAGCAGCTTAGACAGGGTAGTCTACAATGAGCAGTTCTTC
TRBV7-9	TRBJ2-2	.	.	CASSKRGTGELFF	TGTGCCAGCAGCAAAAGGGGGACCGGGGAGCTGTTTTTT
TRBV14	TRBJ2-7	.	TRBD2	CASSQGGGSEQYF	TGTGCCAGCAGCCAAGGCGGGGGTAGCGAGCAGTACTTC
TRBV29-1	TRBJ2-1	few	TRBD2	CSVIGTSGYLEVYEQFF	TGCAGCGTCATCGGGACTAGCGGTTACCTGGAGGTGTATGAGCAGTTCTTC
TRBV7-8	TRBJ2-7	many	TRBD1	CASSSGQGPFYEQYF	TGTGCCAGCAGCTCTGGACAGGGGCCCTTCTACGAGCAGTACTTC
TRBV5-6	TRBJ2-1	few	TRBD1	CASSLEWGTGFNNEQFF	TGTGCCAGCAGCTTGGAGTGGGGGACAGGGTTTAACAATGAGCAGTTCTTC
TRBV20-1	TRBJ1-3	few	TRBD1	CSAGGQGGGNTIYF	TGCAGTGCTGGAGGACAGGGTGGGGGAAACACCATATATTTT
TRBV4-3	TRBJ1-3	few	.	CASSQDASSGNTIYF	TGCGCCAGCAGCCAAGATGCGAGTTCTGGAAACACCATATATTTT
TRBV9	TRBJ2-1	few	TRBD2	CASSEEISGSVDEQFF	TGTGCCAGCAGCGAGGAGATTAGCGGGAGTGTCGATGAGCAGTTCTTC
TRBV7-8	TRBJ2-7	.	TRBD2	CASSPPGSGNYEQYF	TGTGCCAGCAGCCCGCCGGGTAGCGGGAACTACGAGCAGTACTTC
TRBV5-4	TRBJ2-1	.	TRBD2	CASSPIERGGFNEQFF	TGTGCCAGCAGCCCCATTGAGCGGGGGGGCTTCAATGAGCAGTTCTTC
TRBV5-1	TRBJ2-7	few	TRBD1	CASSLTGGEGAYEQYF	TGCGCCAGCAGCTTGACAGGGGGCGAGGGAGCCTACGAGCAGTACTTC
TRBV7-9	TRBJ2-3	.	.	CASSLARDTQYF	TGTGCCAGCAGCTTAGCTCGAGATACGCAGTATTTT
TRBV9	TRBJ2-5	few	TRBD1	CASSVGTGDGETQYF	TGTGCCAGCAGCGTAGGGACAGGGGACGGAGAGACCCAGTACTTC
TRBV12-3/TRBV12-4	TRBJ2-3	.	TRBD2	CASSFVGIAGGPVIDTQYF	TGTGCCAGCAGTTTCGTGGGGATAGCGGGGGGGCCGGTCATAGATACGCAGTATTTT
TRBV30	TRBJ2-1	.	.	CAWSVPWTTYNEQFF	TGTGCCTGGAGTGTACCATGGACAACCTACAATGAGCAGTTCTTC
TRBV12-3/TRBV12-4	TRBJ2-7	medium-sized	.	CASSLYGGEQYF	TGTGCCAGCAGTTTATATGGGGGCGAGCAGTACTTC
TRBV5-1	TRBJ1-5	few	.	CASSLPGGTRGQPQHF	TGCGCCAGCAGCTTGCCGGGCGGGACTCGGGGTCAGCCCCAGCATTTT
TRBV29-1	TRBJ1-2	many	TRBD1	CSVEGSGGGYTF	TGCAGCGTTGAAGGCTCAGGGGGAGGCTACACCTTC
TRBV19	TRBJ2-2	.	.	CASSIQGPGELFF	TGTGCCAGTAGTATCCAGGGCCCCGGGGAGCTGTTTTTT